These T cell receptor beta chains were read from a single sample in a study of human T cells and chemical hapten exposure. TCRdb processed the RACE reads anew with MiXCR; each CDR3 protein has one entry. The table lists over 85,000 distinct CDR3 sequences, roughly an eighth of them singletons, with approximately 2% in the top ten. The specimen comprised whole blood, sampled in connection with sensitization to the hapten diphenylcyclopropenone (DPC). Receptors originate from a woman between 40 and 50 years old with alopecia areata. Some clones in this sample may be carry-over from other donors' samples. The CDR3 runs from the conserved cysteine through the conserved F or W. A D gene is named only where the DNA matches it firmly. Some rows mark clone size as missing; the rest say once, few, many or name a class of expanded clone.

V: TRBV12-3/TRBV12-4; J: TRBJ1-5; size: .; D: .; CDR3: CASSFRAGDNQPQHF; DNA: TGTGCCAGCAGTTTTCGGGCAGGGGACAATCAGCCCCAGCATTTT
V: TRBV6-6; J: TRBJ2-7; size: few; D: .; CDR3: CASSYSPTGSHYEQYF; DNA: TGTGCCAGCAGTTACTCGCCGACAGGTTCGCACTACGAGCAGTACTTC
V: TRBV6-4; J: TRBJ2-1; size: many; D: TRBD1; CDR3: CASSESGTANEQFF; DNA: TGTGCCAGCAGTGAATCCGGGACAGCCAATGAGCAGTTCTTC
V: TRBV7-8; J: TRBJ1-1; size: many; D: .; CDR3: CASSLVWGDTTEAFF; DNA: TGTGCCAGCAGCTTAGTTTGGGGCGATACCACTGAAGCTTTCTTT
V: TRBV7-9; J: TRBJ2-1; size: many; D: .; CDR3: CASRPESSYNEQFF; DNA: TGTGCCAGCCGTCCAGAAAGCTCCTACAATGAGCAGTTCTTC
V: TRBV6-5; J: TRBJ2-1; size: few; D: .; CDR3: CASSPVITSSYNEQFF; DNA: TGTGCCAGCAGTCCCGTTATTACGAGCTCCTACAATGAGCAGTTCTTC
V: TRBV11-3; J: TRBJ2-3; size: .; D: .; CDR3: CASSLMGHTDTQYF; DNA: TGTGCCAGCAGCTTAATGGGGCACACAGATACGCAGTATTTT
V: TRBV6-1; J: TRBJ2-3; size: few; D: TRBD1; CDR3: CASSDDRGRADTQYF; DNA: TGTGCCAGCAGTGATGATAGGGGGCGCGCAGATACGCAGTATTTT
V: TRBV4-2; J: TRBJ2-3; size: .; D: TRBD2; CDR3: CASSPLGGYTDTQYF; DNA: TGTGCCAGCAGCCCCCTGGGAGGGTACACAGATACGCAGTATTTT
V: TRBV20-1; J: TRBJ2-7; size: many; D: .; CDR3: CSARPPYEQYF; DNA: TGCAGTGCTCGCCCTCCCTACGAGCAGTACTTC
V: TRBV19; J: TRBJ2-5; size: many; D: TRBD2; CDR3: CASSLAGVETQYF; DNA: TGTGCCAGTAGTCTAGCGGGAGTTGAGACCCAGTACTTC
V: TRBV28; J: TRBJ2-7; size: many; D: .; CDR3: CASSLLGNEQYF; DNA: TGTGCCAGCAGTTTATTGGGTAACGAGCAGTACTTC
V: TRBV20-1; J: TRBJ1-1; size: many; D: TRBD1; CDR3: CSAPGQARAEAFF; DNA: TGCAGTGCGCCCGGACAGGCACGCGCTGAAGCTTTCTTT
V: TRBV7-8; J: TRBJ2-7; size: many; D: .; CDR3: CASSFFPGIWPEQYF; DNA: TGTGCCAGCAGCTTTTTCCCAGGGATCTGGCCCGAGCAGTACTTC
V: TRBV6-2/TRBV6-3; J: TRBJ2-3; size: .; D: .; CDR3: CASRGASTDTQYF; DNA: TGTGCCAGCAGGGGCGCGAGCACAGATACGCAGTATTTT
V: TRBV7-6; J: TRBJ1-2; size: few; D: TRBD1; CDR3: CASSLQGAPYGYTF; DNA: TGTGCCAGCAGCTTGCAGGGGGCTCCATATGGCTACACCTTC
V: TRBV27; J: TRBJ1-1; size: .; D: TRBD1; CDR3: CASSGQGREAFF; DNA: TGTGCCAGCAGCGGACAGGGCCGTGAAGCTTTCTTT
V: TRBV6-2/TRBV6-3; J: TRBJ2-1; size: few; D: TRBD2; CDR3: CASIRDGGRAPNEQFF; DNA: TGTGCCAGCATTAGAGATGGCGGGAGGGCCCCTAATGAGCAGTTCTTC
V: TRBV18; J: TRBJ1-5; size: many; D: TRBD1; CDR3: CASSPQRQGGSSNQPQHF; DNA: TGTGCCAGCTCACCGCAAAGACAGGGTGGATCGAGCAATCAGCCCCAGCATTTT
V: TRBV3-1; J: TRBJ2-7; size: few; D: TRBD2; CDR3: CASGALAGEQYF; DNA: TGTGCCAGCGGCGCACTAGCGGGAGAGCAGTACTTC
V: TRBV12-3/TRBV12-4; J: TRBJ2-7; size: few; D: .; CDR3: CASSPLEGSEQYF; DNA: TGTGCCAGCAGTCCTCTAGAAGGGAGCGAGCAGTACTTC
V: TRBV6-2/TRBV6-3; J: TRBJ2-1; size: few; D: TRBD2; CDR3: CASSPIPTSGSSCEQFF; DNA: TGTGCCAGCAGCCCCATCCCGACTAGCGGGAGTAGTTGTGAGCAGTTCTTC
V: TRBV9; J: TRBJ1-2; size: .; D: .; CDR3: CASSVVRGGYTF; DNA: TGTGCCAGCAGCGTTGTTAGGGGAGGCTACACCTTC
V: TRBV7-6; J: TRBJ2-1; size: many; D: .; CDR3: CASSQIDNEQFF; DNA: TGTGCCAGCAGCCAAATCGACAATGAGCAGTTCTTC
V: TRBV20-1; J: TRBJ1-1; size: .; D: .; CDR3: CSARGGRAFF; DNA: TGCAGTGCTAGGGGGGGACGGGCTTTCTTT
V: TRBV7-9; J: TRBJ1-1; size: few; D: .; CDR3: CASSLKGEAFF; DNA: TGTGCCAGCAGCTTAAAAGGAGAAGCTTTCTTT
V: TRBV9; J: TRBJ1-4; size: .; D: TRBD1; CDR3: CASSPGPVDRGEKLFF; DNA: TGTGCCAGCAGCCCCGGTCCCGTGGACAGGGGGGAAAAACTGTTTTTT
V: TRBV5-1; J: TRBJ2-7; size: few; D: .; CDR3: CASSWSGPPYEQYF; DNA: TGCGCCAGCAGCTGGTCGGGCCCACCCTACGAGCAGTACTTC
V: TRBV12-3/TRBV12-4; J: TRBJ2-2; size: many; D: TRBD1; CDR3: CASRLRPFGTGTNTGELFF; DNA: TGTGCCAGCAGATTGAGACCCTTCGGGACAGGGACGAACACCGGGGAGCTGTTTTTT
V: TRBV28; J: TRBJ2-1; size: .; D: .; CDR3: CASSLDRWGQFF; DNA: TGTGCCAGCAGTCTGGACAGATGGGGGCAGTTCTTC
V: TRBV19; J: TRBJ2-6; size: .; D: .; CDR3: CASSRGPIRPGANVLTF; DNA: TGTGCCAGTAGTAGGGGACCTATACGCCCTGGGGCCAACGTCCTGACTTTC
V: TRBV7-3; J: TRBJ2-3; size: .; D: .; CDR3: CASSLTNRPSTDTQYF; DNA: TGTGCCAGCAGCTTAACTAACAGGCCTAGCACAGATACGCAGTATTTT
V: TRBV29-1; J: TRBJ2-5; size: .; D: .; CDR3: CSVDQETQYF; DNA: TGCAGCGTTGACCAAGAGACCCAGTACTTC
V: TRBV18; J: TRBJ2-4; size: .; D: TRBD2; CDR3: CASSPTSGSFGIQYF; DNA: TGTGCCAGCTCACCGACTAGCGGGAGTTTCGGCATTCAGTACTTC
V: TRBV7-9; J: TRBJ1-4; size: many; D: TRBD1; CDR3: CASSARQGEAKLFF; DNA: TGTGCCAGCAGCGCCAGACAGGGCGAGGCAAAACTGTTTTTT
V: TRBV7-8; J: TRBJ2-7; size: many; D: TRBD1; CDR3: CASSLATGTYEQYF; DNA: TGTGCCAGCAGCTTAGCGACAGGGACCTACGAGCAGTACTTC
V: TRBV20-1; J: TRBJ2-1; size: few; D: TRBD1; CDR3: CSARWGQGNNEQFF; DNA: TGCAGTGCTAGATGGGGACAGGGGAACAATGAGCAGTTCTTC
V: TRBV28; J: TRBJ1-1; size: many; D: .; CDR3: CASSLFTGRGTEAFF; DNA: TGTGCCAGCAGTTTATTTACAGGGAGAGGCACTGAAGCTTTCTTT
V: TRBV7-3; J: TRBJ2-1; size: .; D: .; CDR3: CASSEGPPGYNEQFF; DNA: TGTGCCAGCAGCGAAGGCCCCCCGGGATACAATGAGCAGTTCTTC
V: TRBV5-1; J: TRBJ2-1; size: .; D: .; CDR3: CASREGNEQFF; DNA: TGCGCCAGCCGGGAAGGCAATGAGCAGTTCTTC